This T cell receptor (beta chain) originates from a study of regulatory T cells in long-lasting Graves disease. Looked up from germline, CDR1 is SEHNR and CDR2 is FQNEAQ (reference sequence). The V end was cut by 3 bases, the J end by 2 bases, with 13 bases between. The CDR3 extends over 15 amino acids. Study-level points and caveats: The number of shared public clonotypes was higher in persistent patients (approximately 2,500) than new patients (over 900). Persistent disease was characterized by preferential usage of TRBV28, TRBJ1-2 and TRBJ2-5. The TCR repertoire of persistent Graves' patients was less diverse than that of newly diagnosed ones.

Building of the TCR beta libraries involved iRepertoire HTBI primers and Arm-PCR of CDR3 regions. MiXCR, applied by TCRdb to the multiplex PCR reads, yields one record per CDR3 protein. The top ten clones hold over 7.5% of a sample with hundreds of thousands of distinct CDR3 sequences, more than 20% of them seen once. With regard to this clonotype: Antigen: not known.

Regarding time point: persistent/refractory GD, antithyroid drugs over 5 years with positive TRAb. Extracted PBMC RNA gave rise to the TCR library. Peripheral blood, about 8.8 milliliters of it, was drawn into EDTA tubes. The chain carries TRBV7-9 and TRBJ2-5; no clear D. The clonotype originates from a female donor with Graves disease. The input for sequencing was peripheral blood mononuclear cells (PBMCs), taken when the disease was refractory, from a patient treated with antithyroid drugs. CDR3 sequence (DNA): TGTGCCAGCAGCTTGGCTCGGGTTAGTCAAGAGACCCAGTACTTC. It encodes CASSLARVSQETQYF.